Presented here are 4 T cell receptor beta chains from one specimen sequenced in a study of cytomegalovirus exposure and HLA in healthy donors. The PCR contained 60 Vbeta and 13 Jbeta primers. Produced via immunoSEQ multiplex PCR; TCRdb's table is partial and in-frame only. The data show approximately 160,000 clones, 60% to 80% seen once. The sample consisted of PBMCs. These receptors originate from a woman aged 40 to 50 in good health and CMV-seropositive.

The chain is built from TRBV27 and TRBJ1-2; D call uncertain. Germline loops: CDR1 MNHEY, CDR2 SMNVEV (reference sequence). The CDR3 is 15 residues long. The V and J ends lost 0 bases and 0 bases respectively, with 8 bases between them. This CDR3 reads CASSLSGEPNYGYTF. Here the CDR3 DNA reads TGTGCCAGCAGTTTATCCGGGGAACCTAACTATGGCTACACCTTC.

This clone was counted between two and nine times. This chain joins TRBV19 and TRBJ1-2, with 7 bases lining up with TRBD1. Germline CDR1 reads LNHDA; CDR2 reads SQIVND (reference sequence). The CDR3 has 13 residues. The J segment lost 2 bases and the V segment lost 3 bases, leaving 0 bases of the junction unmatched. The CDR3 bases are TGTGCCAGTAGTATGACAGGGAACTATGGCTACACCTTC. Its protein is CASSMTGNYGYTF.

V is TRBV2 and J is TRBJ1-1; D is perhaps TRBD1 (5 bases). The CDR3 spans 11 residues. V was trimmed by 3 bases and J by 10 bases, leaving 9 bases between them. The V gene's germline CDR1 is SNHLY and CDR2 FYNNEI. CDR3 DNA sequence: TGTGCCAGCAGTGACAACGGGGGAGCTTTCTTT. It yields the protein CASSDNGGAFF.

V and J are TRBV7-6 and TRBJ2-1; tentative D call: TRBD2 (7 bases). The CDR3 length is 17 residues. V gave up 3 bases and J gave up 3 bases, with 18 bases separating them. The germline V gene encodes CDR1 SGHVS and CDR2 FNYEAQ. The CDR3 reads CASSLGVGGGLYNEQFF. In DNA, the CDR3 is TGTGCCAGCAGCTTGGGGGTGGGCGGGGGCCTCTACAATGAGCAGTTCTTC.